This T cell receptor beta chain was sequenced in a study of T cells after yellow fever vaccination. Study information: Libraries from low-cell-number fractions were prepared with the SMART-Seq v4 Ultra Low Input RNA kit.

5'RACE template switching added a universal primer site and UMIs to TCR cDNA. TCRdb recomputed calls from the 5' RACE reads with MiXCR, one row per CDR3 protein. The data hold under 200,000 distinct CDR3 sequences, with around 7% observed a single time. This CDR3 is 14 amino acids long. The ends were cut back, 2 bases at V and 1 base at J, with 8 bases in the middle. Germline CDR1 SGHRS, CDR2 YFSETQ. Study results and caveats: Most clones from primary vaccination were detected again post-booster (almost 98% CD4, roughly 91% CD8). Just a small share of clonotypes turned up in the CD4 compartment as well as the CD8 compartment.

This clonotype showed up many times. Its antigen is undetermined. The sequence was obtained from a man aged 18 to 35 who received the YFV17D yellow fever vaccine. V is TRBV5-1 and J is TRBJ2-3, with D possibly TRBD2 on 6 matching bases. The starting material was CD4+ T cells sorted from PBMCs, obtained about 5 days after the first yellow fever vaccination. CDR3 bases: TGCGCCAGCAGCTTCCCGGGGGGCACAGATACGCAGTATTTT. Translation: CASSFPGGTDTQYF. Full variable domain (missing parts from reference TRBV5-1 and TRBJ2-3): KAGVTQTPRYLIKTRGQQVTLSCSPISGHRSVSWYQQTPGQGLQFLFEYFSETQRNKGNFPGRFSGRQFSNSRSEMNVSTLELGDSALYLCASSFPGGTDTQYFGPGTRLTVL.